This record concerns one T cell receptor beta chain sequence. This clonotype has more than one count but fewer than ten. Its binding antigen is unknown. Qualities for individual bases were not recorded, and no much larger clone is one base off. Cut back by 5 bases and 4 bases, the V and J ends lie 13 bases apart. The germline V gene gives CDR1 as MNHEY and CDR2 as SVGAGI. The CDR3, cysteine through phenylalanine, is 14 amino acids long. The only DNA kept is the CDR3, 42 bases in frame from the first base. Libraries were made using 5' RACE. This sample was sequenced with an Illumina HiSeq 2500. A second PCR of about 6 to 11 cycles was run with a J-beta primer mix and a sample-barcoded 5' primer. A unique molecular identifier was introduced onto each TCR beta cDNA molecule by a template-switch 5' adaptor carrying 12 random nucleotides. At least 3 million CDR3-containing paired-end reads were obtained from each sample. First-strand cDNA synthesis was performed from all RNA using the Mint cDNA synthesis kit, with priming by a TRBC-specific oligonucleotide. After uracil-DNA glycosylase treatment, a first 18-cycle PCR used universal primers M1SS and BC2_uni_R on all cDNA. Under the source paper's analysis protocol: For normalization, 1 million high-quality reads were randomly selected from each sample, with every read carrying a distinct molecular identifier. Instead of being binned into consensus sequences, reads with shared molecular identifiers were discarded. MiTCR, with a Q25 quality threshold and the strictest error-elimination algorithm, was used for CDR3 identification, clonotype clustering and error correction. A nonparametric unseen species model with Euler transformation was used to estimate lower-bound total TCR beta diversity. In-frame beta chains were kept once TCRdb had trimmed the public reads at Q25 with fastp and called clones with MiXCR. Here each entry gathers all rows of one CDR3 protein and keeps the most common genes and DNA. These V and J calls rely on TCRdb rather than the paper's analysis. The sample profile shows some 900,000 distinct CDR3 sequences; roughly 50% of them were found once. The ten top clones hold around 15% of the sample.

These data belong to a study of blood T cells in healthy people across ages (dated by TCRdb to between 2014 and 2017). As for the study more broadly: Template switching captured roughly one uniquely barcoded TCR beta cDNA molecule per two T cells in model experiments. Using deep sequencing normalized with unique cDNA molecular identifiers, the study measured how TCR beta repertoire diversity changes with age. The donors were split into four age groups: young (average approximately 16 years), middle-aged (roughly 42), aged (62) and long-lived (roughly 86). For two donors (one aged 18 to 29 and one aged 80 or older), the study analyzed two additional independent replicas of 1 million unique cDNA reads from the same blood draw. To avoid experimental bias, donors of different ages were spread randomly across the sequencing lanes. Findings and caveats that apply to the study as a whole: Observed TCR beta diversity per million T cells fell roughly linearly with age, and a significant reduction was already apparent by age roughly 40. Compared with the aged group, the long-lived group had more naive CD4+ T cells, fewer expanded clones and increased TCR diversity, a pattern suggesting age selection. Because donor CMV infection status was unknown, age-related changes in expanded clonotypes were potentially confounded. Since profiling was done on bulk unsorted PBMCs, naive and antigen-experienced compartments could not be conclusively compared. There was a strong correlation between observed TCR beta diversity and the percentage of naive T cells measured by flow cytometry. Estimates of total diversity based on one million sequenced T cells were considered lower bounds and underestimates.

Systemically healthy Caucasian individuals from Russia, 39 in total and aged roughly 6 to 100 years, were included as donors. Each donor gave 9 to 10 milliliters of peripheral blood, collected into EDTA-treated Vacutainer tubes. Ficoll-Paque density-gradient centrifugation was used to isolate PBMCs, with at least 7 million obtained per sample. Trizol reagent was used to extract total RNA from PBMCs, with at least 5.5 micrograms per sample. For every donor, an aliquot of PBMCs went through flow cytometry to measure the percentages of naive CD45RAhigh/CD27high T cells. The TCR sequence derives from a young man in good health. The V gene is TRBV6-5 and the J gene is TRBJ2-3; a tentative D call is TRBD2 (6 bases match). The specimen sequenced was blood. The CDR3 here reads CASSISGSADTQYF. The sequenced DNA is TGTGCCAGCAGTATTAGCGGCAGCGCAGATACGCAGTATTTT.